Sequencing of this TCR beta chain was carried out in a study of shared T cell receptors in the human thymus. V was trimmed by 3 bases and J by 2 bases, leaving 11 bases between them. This CDR3 comprises 15 residues. CDR1 is SGHRS and CDR2 is YFSETQ in the germline V gene. The method was immunoSEQ multiplex PCR; TCRdb's version includes in-frame clones alone and lacks a portion of them. The sample yields 55,000 to 75,000 clones, about 95% seen once. The chain is built from TRBV5-1 and TRBJ1-4; the D gene is possibly TRBD1 (6 bases). Sequencing was performed on thymocytes. The receptor was isolated from a human donor. The CDR3 DNA follows: TGCGCCAGCAGCTCCACAGGGAAGACTAATGAAAAACTGTTTTTT. Translating it yields CASSSTGKTNEKLFF.